Listed here are 14 T cell receptor beta chains from one sample, sequenced in a study of blood T cells in healthy people across ages. PCR was performed a second time for about 7 to 11 cycles using a sample-barcoded 5' primer and a J-beta primer mix. TCRdb itself ran the 5' RACE reads through MiXCR, one entry per CDR3 protein. The sample consists of around 1,000,000 distinct CDR3 sequences, roughly a quarter of them appearing once. The sample also formed part of further work on T cells of mothers and their children.

Source material: blood. These receptors were collected from a girl aged 2-10 years in good health.

This clonotype was detected a few times. V and J are TRBV4-3 and TRBJ1-4; the D is unclear. V was cut by 3 bases and J by 0 bases, with 11 bases left in between. CDR3 size: 16 residues. The V gene's germline CDR1 is LGHNA and CDR2 YSLEER. The CDR3 loop reads CASSQGRGATNEKLFF. CDR3 bases: TGCGCCAGCAGCCAGGGTCGGGGAGCAACTAATGAAAAACTGTTTTTT.

V and J are TRBV28 and TRBJ2-2, with D perhaps assigned TRBD1 or TRBD2 (5 bases each). The CDR3 runs 16 residues. CDR1 is MDHEN, CDR2 SYDVKM, per germline. V was clipped by 5 bases and J by 4 bases, with 17 bases between them. CDR3 loop: CASSLPGRGSTGELFF. Here the CDR3 DNA reads TGTGCCAGCAGTCTACCGGGACGGGGAAGCACCGGGGAGCTGTTTTTT.

About this clonotype: Its ends do not fully match the called genes, so a read error is possible. The chain employs TRBV7-9 and TRBJ2-1; weak D call: TRBD1 (5 bases). Germline V gives CDR1 SEHNR, CDR2 FQNEAQ (reference sequence). The CDR3 has 14 amino acids. CDR3 sequence: CTSSSGRVYNEQFF. CDR3 sequence (DNA): TGTACCAGCAGCTCAGGCAGGGTTTACAATGAGCAGTTCTTC.

The chain has TRBV10-3 and TRBJ2-7; D may match TRBD1 or TRBD2 (6 bases each). The DNA end lines up better with TRBJ2-5; the J call may be wrong. This CDR3 region has 14 residues. Germline CDR1 reads ENHRY; CDR2 reads SYGVKD. The CDR3 DNA follows: TGTGCCATCTCTACGGGGACTGGGGGCGAGACCCAGTACTTC. It yields the protein CAISTGTGGETQYF.

Worth noting for this clonotype: An end of the junction does not agree with germline; a read error may underlie this. V is TRBV3-1 and J is TRBJ2-3, with a possible D match to TRBD1 (5 bases). Germline CDR1 is LGHDT and CDR2 is YNNKEL (reference sequence). The CDR3 runs to 14 residues. In nucleotides, the CDR3 is TGTGCCAGCAGTCAAGATCTAGGGGAAGATACGCAGTATTTT. Amino acids: CASSQDLGEDTQYF.

The genes are TRBV27 and TRBJ2-5; TRBD2 aligns across 9 bases. Germline loops: CDR1 MNHEY, CDR2 SMNVEV (reference sequence). The trim removed 6 bases at V and 4 bases at J, leaving 9 bases unmatched. This CDR3 is 15 amino acids long. Here the CDR3 DNA reads TGTGCCAGCAGAGGATCGACTAGCGGATTAGAGACCCAGTACTTC. Translated: CASRGSTSGLETQYF.

This chain links TRBV28 with TRBJ1-2; no reliable D call. V dropped 8 bases and J dropped 1 base, with 14 bases sitting between them. This CDR3 contains 14 residues. The germline V gene has CDR1 MDHEN and CDR2 SYDVKM. DNA for the CDR3: TGTGCCAGCGCCGGTAGTCGTAATAACTATGGCTACACCTTC. Protein: CASAGSRNNYGYTF.

This clonotype was seen more than once but under ten times. The CDR3 reads CAHGDPRHTDTQYF. In DNA, the CDR3 is TGTGCCCACGGGGATCCCCGTCACACAGATACGCAGTATTTT. This chain uses TRBV28 with TRBJ2-3; possible D gene TRBD2, 5 bases. This CDR3 comprises 14 residues. V dropped 11 bases and J dropped 2 bases, with 17 bases sitting between them. Per the germline V gene, CDR1 is MDHEN and CDR2 is SYDVKM.

This chain links TRBV4-1 with TRBJ1-6, with D uncertain. The ends were cut back, 4 bases at V and 0 bases at J, with 10 bases in the middle. Germline V gene data show CDR1 as MGHRA and CDR2 as YSYEKL. The CDR3 extends over 16 amino acids. In DNA, the CDR3 is TGCGCCAGCAGCCGCCAACTTAGCTCCTATAATTCACCCCTCCACTTT. This encodes CASSRQLSSYNSPLHF.

This clonotype was observed a few times. J is TRBJ2-2 and V is TRBV2; TRBD1 or TRBD2 may be the D gene (5 bases each). Germline V gene sequence: CDR1 SNHLY, CDR2 FYNNEI. The CDR3 covers 18 residues. Deletions cut 1 base from V and 3 bases from J, with 18 bases between. The CDR3 coding sequence is TGTGCCAGCAGTGAAGGTCCGGGACGCAGCCTCGACACCGGGGAGCTGTTTTTT. Its protein is CASSEGPGRSLDTGELFF.

This clonotype was seen a few times. At one end, the junction sequence differs from germline, possibly due to a read error. The chain joins TRBV9 to TRBJ1-3, with no clear D. This CDR3 is 17 amino acids long. Germline-derived CDR1 and CDR2 are SGDLS and YYNGEE. For the CDR3, the DNA is TGTACCAGCAGCGTAGGTGTGGGCTACCACTCTGGAAACACCATATATTTT. It yields the protein CTSSVGVGYHSGNTIYF.

This clonotype turned up a few times. J is TRBJ2-1 and V is TRBV11-1; 7 nucleotides align to TRBD1. The germline gives CDR1 SGHAT, CDR2 FQDESV (reference sequence). There are 15 residues in the CDR3. Trimming took 4 bases from V and 7 from J; bases not matched to a gene: 10. The CDR3 sequence: CASSSVTGTANEQFF. The CDR3 DNA is TGTGCCAGCAGCTCAGTGACAGGGACGGCGAATGAGCAGTTCTTC.

This clonotype was recorded many times. The chain employs TRBV4-1 and TRBJ2-5; D unclear. CDR3 length: 13 amino acids. Between the trimmed V and J ends, which lost 1 base and 2 bases, there was a span of 5 bases. Germline V gene sequence: CDR1 MGHRA, CDR2 YSYEKL. The CDR3 is CASSQVLQETQYF. CDR3 coding DNA: TGCGCCAGCAGCCAAGTCCTACAAGAGACCCAGTACTTC.

This clonotype has only a few counts. The gene calls are TRBV19 and TRBJ2-7; D is perhaps TRBD1 (6 bases). Germline lookup yields CDR1 LNHDA and CDR2 SQIVND (reference sequence). CDR3 length: 15 amino acids. The V and J ends lost 6 bases and 7 bases respectively, with 22 bases between them. The CDR3 sequence is CASRAQGLLSGEQYF. For the CDR3, the DNA is TGTGCCAGTAGGGCACAGGGCCTCCTGTCTGGGGAGCAGTACTTC.